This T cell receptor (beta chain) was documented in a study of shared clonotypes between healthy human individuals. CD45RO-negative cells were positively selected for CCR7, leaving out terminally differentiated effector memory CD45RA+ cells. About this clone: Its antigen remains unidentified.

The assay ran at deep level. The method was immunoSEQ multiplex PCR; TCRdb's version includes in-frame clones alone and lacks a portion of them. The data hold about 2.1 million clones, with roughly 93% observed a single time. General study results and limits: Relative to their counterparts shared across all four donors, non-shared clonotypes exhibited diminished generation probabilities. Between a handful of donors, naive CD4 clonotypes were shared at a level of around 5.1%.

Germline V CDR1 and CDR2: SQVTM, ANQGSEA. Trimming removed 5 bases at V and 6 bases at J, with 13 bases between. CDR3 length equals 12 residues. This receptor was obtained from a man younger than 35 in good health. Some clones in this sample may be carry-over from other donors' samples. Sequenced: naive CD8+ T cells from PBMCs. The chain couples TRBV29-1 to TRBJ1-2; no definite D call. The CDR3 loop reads CSVPRGGDGYTF. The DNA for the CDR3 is TGCAGCGTTCCTCGGGGTGGGGATGGCTACACCTTC.